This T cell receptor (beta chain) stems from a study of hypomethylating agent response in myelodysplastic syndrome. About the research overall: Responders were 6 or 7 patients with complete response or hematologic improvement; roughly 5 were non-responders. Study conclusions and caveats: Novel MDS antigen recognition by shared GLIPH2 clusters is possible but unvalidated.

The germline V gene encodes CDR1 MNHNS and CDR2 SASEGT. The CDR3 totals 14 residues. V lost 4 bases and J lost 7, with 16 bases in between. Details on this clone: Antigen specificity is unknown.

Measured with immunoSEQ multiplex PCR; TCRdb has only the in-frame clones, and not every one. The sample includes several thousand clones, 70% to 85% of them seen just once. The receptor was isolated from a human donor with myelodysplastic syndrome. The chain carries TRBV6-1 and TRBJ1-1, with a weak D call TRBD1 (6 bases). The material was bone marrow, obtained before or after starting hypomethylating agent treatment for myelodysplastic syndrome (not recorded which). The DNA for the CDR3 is TGTGCCAGCAGTGCCCTTACAGGGAGGGGTGAAGCTTTCTTT. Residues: CASSALTGRGEAFF.